These T cell receptor beta chains were read from a single sample in a study of shared clonotypes between healthy human individuals. The method was immunoSEQ multiplex PCR; TCRdb's version includes in-frame clones alone and lacks a portion of them. The sample has approximately 2.3 million clones, about 92% seen once; the top ten hold about 0.39%. Sequencing was done on a sample of naive CD4+ T cells from PBMCs. The receptors derive from a young man in good health. Some clones in this sample may be carry-over from other donors' samples. CDR3s include the opening cysteine and the closing phenylalanine or tryptophan. A D gene is named only where the DNA matches it firmly. Clone size is not always given. Where it is, it says once, few, many or a class for expanded clones.

clone_size | j_call | v_call | d_call | cdr3_aa | cdr3_nt
- | TRBJ2-1 | TRBV5-1 | TRBD2 | CASSLTSGSDEQFF | TGCGCCAGCAGCTTGACTAGCGGGAGCGATGAGCAGTTCTTC
- | TRBJ1-2 | TRBV6-1 | - | CASSEADTHYGYTF | TGTGCCAGCAGTGAGGCCGACACACACTATGGCTACACCTTC
- | TRBJ1-5 | TRBV28 | TRBD1 | CASGNRGLIQPQHF | TGTGCCAGCGGTAACAGGGGGCTGATTCAGCCCCAGCATTTT
- | TRBJ2-1 | TRBV5-6 | - | CASSWRVERPNNEQFF | TGTGCCAGCAGCTGGCGGGTGGAGCGGCCAAACAATGAGCAGTTCTTC
- | TRBJ2-7 | TRBV6-1 | TRBD2 | CASSEVPLAGGLEQYF | TGTGCCAGCAGTGAAGTGCCCCTAGCGGGTGGGCTCGAGCAGTACTTC
- | TRBJ1-2 | TRBV25-1 | TRBD1 | CASSPGQGAGYGYTF | TGTGCCAGCAGCCCAGGACAGGGGGCGGGATATGGCTACACCTTC
- | TRBJ1-4 | TRBV6-5 | - | CASSPRSRDEKLFF | TGTGCCAGCAGTCCCAGAAGTAGAGATGAAAAACTGTTTTTT
- | TRBJ2-2 | TRBV7-8 | TRBD1 | CASSLGVRQGAGELFF | TGTGCCAGCAGCTTAGGTGTTCGCCAGGGGGCGGGGGAGCTGTTTTTT
- | TRBJ2-3 | TRBV7-9 | TRBD2 | CASSLGTSGRAGTDTQYF | TGTGCCAGCAGCCTAGGGACTAGCGGGAGGGCCGGCACAGATACGCAGTATTTT
- | TRBJ2-6 | TRBV6-4 | - | CACSDMGGGGANVLTF | TGTGCCTGCAGTGACATGGGGGGCGGTGGGGCCAACGTCCTGACTTTC
once | TRBJ2-1 | TRBV2 | - | CASRGNEQFF | TGTGCCAGCAGAGGGAATGAGCAGTTCTTC
- | TRBJ2-1 | TRBV2 | - | CASSFYPGQRFF | TGTGCCAGCAGTTTTTACCCGGGACAAAGGTTCTTC
once | TRBJ1-2 | TRBV7-2 | - | CASSSTNGYTF | TGTGCCAGCAGCTCAACGAATGGCTACACCTTC
- | TRBJ1-1 | TRBV4-1 | - | CASSQVGRKNTEAFF | TGCGCCAGCAGCCAAGTCGGCAGGAAGAACACTGAAGCTTTCTTT
- | TRBJ2-2 | TRBV9 | - | CASSVDLRAGELFF | TGTGCCAGCAGCGTAGACTTGAGGGCCGGGGAGCTGTTTTTT
- | TRBJ1-5 | TRBV13 | TRBD1 | CASSPGQGINQPQHF | TGTGCCAGCAGCCCGGGACAGGGGATCAATCAGCCCCAGCATTTT
- | TRBJ2-5 | TRBV7-2 | - | CASSLVLVVEGETQYF | TGTGCCAGCAGCTTAGTTCTCGTCGTGGAAGGGGAGACCCAGTACTTC
- | TRBJ2-7 | TRBV11-2 | - | CASSTRTENYEQYF | TGTGCCAGCAGCACCCGGACTGAAAACTACGAGCAGTACTTC
- | TRBJ2-7 | TRBV11-2 | - | CASSLANILDEQYF | TGTGCCAGCAGCTTAGCCAATATTTTGGACGAGCAGTACTTC
- | TRBJ2-7 | TRBV6-5 | TRBD2 | CASSLGGSYEQYF | TGTGCCAGCAGTTTAGGCGGGAGCTACGAGCAGTACTTC
- | TRBJ1-2 | TRBV28 | - | CASSLTETNYGYTF | TGTGCCAGCAGTTTGACAGAAACAAACTATGGCTACACCTTC
once | TRBJ2-2 | TRBV28 | - | CASSPFDITGELFF | TGTGCCAGCAGTCCCTTCGACATCACCGGGGAGCTGTTTTTT
- | TRBJ1-2 | TRBV11-1 | TRBD1 | CASSRRAGRDRVGYTF | TGTGCCAGCAGCCGACGGGCCGGCCGGGACAGGGTGGGCTACACCTTC
- | TRBJ2-5 | TRBV2 | TRBD1 | CASKRQGGKLETQYF | TGTGCCAGCAAAAGACAGGGGGGGAAATTGGAGACCCAGTACTTC
- | TRBJ2-1 | TRBV28 | TRBD1 | CASSSGTARAAGIF | TGTGCCAGCAGTTCCGGGACAGCTCGGGCGGCAGGGATCTTC
- | TRBJ2-7 | TRBV7-6 | TRBD2 | CASSRGGPHGNYEQYF | TGTGCCAGCAGCCGGGGGGGGCCGCACGGGAATTACGAGCAGTACTTC
- | TRBJ2-5 | TRBV9 | - | CASSPTGRLETQYF | TGTGCCAGCAGCCCCACAGGGAGGTTGGAGACCCAGTACTTC
- | TRBJ1-1 | TRBV23-1 | - | CASSQSAPYGNTEAFF | TGCGCCAGCAGTCAATCGGCGCCCTATGGAAACACTGAAGCTTTCTTT
- | TRBJ1-5 | TRBV14 | - | CASSLKLTPNQPQHF | TGTGCCAGCAGCCTGAAATTAACCCCCAATCAGCCCCAGCATTTT
- | TRBJ1-2 | TRBV5-1 | - | CASSENRDWRGYTF | TGCGCCAGCAGCGAGAACAGGGATTGGCGCGGCTACACCTTC
- | TRBJ2-2 | TRBV5-5 | - | CASSSGNTGELFF | TGTGCCAGCAGCTCCGGGAACACCGGGGAGCTGTTTTTT
- | TRBJ2-1 | TRBV7-3 | TRBD2 | CASSLTTGGNNEQFF | TGTGCCAGCAGCTTAACGACGGGAGGGAACAATGAGCAGTTCTTC
- | TRBJ2-1 | TRBV6-1 | - | CASSGTVEQFF | TGTGCCAGCAGTGGAACAGTAGAGCAGTTCTTC
- | TRBJ2-7 | TRBV28 | TRBD2 | CASSSARLAGSYEQYF | TGTGCCAGCAGTTCAGCCCGACTAGCGGGGTCCTACGAGCAGTACTTC
- | TRBJ2-7 | TRBV5-1 | TRBD1 | CASSDRDRGSYEQYF | TGCGCCAGCAGCGACCGGGACAGGGGAAGCTACGAGCAGTACTTC
- | TRBJ1-5 | TRBV29-1 | - | CSVEVGAGGQPQHF | TGCAGCGTTGAGGTGGGGGCTGGAGGTCAGCCCCAGCATTTT
once | TRBJ2-1 | TRBV9 | - | CASSVTGSRVDEQFF | TGTGCCAGCAGCGTTACGGGTAGTAGGGTGGATGAGCAGTTCTTC
- | TRBJ1-2 | TRBV5-1 | - | CASSLSPTGLGLVGYTF | TGCGCCAGCAGCTTAAGTCCTACAGGGTTGGGGCTAGTCGGCTACACCTTC
- | TRBJ2-2 | TRBV7-9 | - | CASSLLQRNTGELFF | TGTGCCAGCAGCTTACTTCAGAGGAACACCGGGGAGCTGTTTTTT
- | TRBJ1-3 | TRBV18 | - | CASSPGRPSGNTIYF | TGTGCCAGCTCACCAGGGCGACCCTCTGGAAACACCATATATTTT